This T cell receptor (beta chain) derives from a study of shared clonotypes between healthy human individuals. This CDR3 has 14 amino acids. The V gene's germline CDR1 is SNHLY and CDR2 FYNNEI. V was pared by 6 bases and J by 3 bases, with 3 bases of the junction left unmatched. Overall study results and limits: Across a few donors, naive CD4 shared roughly 5%, naive CD8 more than 3%, memory CD4 less than 2.5%, memory CD8 around 0.42%. Sequencing depth was predicted to influence how clonotypes are shared among donors. Sample collection involved blood only; tissue repertoires are likely different.

Points on this clone: Antigen specificity is unknown.

Samples underwent the assay at deep level. Measured with immunoSEQ multiplex PCR; TCRdb has only the in-frame clones, and not every one. The sample consists of 2 million to 2.5 million clones, 80% to 95% of them appearing once. The sequence was obtained from a man younger than 30 in good health. Some clones in this sample may be carry-over from other donors' samples. The rearrangement joins TRBV2 to TRBJ1-3; 9 bases match TRBD1. The sample consisted of naive CD4+ T cells from PBMCs. Indicated subset: CD45RA+ positively selected. The CDR3 here is CASSRDRDGNTIYF. The CDR3 nucleotides are TGTGCCAGCAGCCGGGACAGGGATGGAAACACCATATATTTT. The variable domain in full, completed from reference TRBV2 and TRBJ1-3, reads EPEVTQTPSHQVTQMGQEVILRCVPISNHLYFYWYRQILGQKVEFLVSFYNNEISEKSEIFDDQFSVERPDGSNFTLKIRSTKLEDSAMYFCASSRDRDGNTIYFGEGSWLTVV.